What follows describes a single T cell receptor beta chain. The sample belongs to a study of cytomegalovirus exposure and HLA in healthy donors. The method was immunoSEQ multiplex PCR; TCRdb's version includes in-frame clones alone and lacks a portion of them. The sample yields roughly 90,000 clones, approximately 81% seen once. Donors were drawn from the approximately 110-subject validation cohort, separate from the approximately 640-subject first cohort. The sample taken for sequencing was PBMCs. The TCR was taken from a man aged 18 to 29 in good health and CMV-seropositive.

DNA of the CDR3: TGCGCCAGCCCTAGCGGGAGGACCGGGGAGCTGTTTTTT. Protein product: CASPSGRTGELFF. The chain recombines TRBV10-1 with TRBJ2-2; TRBD2 matches 11 bases. Germline V lookup: CDR1 WNHNN, CDR2 SYGVQD (reference sequence). CDR3 size: 13 residues. The J segment lost 5 bases and the V segment lost 8 bases, leaving 1 base of the junction unmatched.